Described below is a single T cell receptor (beta chain) sequence and its context. CDR3 length: 15 amino acids. V lost 4 bases to trimming and J lost 4 bases; unmatched junction nucleotides: 6. CDR1 and CDR2 (germline): SGDLS, YYNGEE. Produced via immunoSEQ multiplex PCR; TCRdb's table is partial and in-frame only. The top ten hold 34% of the sample, which has 550,000 to 800,000 clones, less than 95% seen once. The sample originates from a study of shared clonotypes between healthy human individuals. This TCR came from a man younger than 35 in good health. Some clones in this sample may be carry-over from other donors' samples. The sequencing sample was made of memory CD8+ T cells from PBMCs. As for subset: CD45RO+ cells pooled with CCR7-negative TemRA cells. V is TRBV9 and J is TRBJ2-1; 9 nucleotides agree with TRBD2. The CDR3 DNA reads TGTGCCAGCAGCCGGATGGCGGGAGGGTACAATGAGCAGTTCTTC. This translates into CASSRMAGGYNEQFF.